This record covers a single T cell receptor beta chain. No antigen is known for it. No quality values exist for individual bases; no much larger clone is one base distant. This sample was taken from a study of preoperative IRX-2 immunotherapy in early breast cancer (dated by TCRdb to about 2019). Libraries were constructed by the immunoSEQ multiplex PCR assay. TCRdb limited this immuneACCESS table to in-frame rearrangements with V and J called. A share of clones is missing; checked studies link under half to unresolved V genes, and the rest is unexplained. This sample is represented by 30,000 or so clones; around 91% of them were singletons. In total, the top ten clones hold around a tenth of the sample. V is shortened by 0 bases, J by 4 bases, and the region joining them spans 9 bases. The CDR3 has 14 amino acids, counting the end cysteine and phenylalanine. The retained sequence is limited to the CDR3, 42 bases, with the frame set at the first base. From the germline V gene, CDR1 is SGHTA and CDR2 is FQGNSA.

Read against the paper, the sample's treatment or condition label means: preoperative locoregional IRX-2 cytokine immunotherapy. The samples were obtained from a phase Ib study that tested preoperative, locoregional IRX-2 cytokine immunotherapy designed to prime immune responses. The donors were early-stage breast cancer patients who were given IRX-2 prior to surgery. This material was collected from a patient treated with IRX-2 immunotherapy. The sequence is built from TRBV7-2 and TRBJ1-1, with no reliable assignment of the D segment. The TCR sequence derives from a human donor with breast cancer. CDR3 sequence: CASSLAGYGTEAFF. The nucleotide sequence reads as follows: TGTGCCAGCAGCTTAGCAGGTTACGGCACTGAAGCTTTCTTT.